Detailed here is one T cell receptor beta chain. The entry originates in a study of CD8+ T cells in alopecia areata. Once RNA had been extracted, it was reverse transcribed into cDNA to act as the sequencing template. Repertoires were generated with immunoSEQ multiplex PCR, while TCRdb's copy carries only in-frame clones and drops some. Counted here are about 270,000 clones, around 64% occurring once; the ten biggest clones make up 0.75% to 0.95%. The CDR3 sequence is 14 residues long. J was trimmed by 8 bases and V by 5 bases; bases with no gene match: 6. Germline V CDR1 and CDR2: SEHNR, FQNEAQ (reference sequence). Treatment defined: oral pan-JAK inhibitor, 5-10 mg twice daily.

This specimen was CD4+ T cells sorted from blood, taken around week 53, from a patient treated with tofacitinib. This receptor was identified in a human donor with alopecia areata. The rearrangement joins TRBV7-9 to TRBJ1-6; 7 positions match TRBD1. CDR3 residues: CASSSAGGDSPLHF. The CDR3, as DNA: TGTGCCAGCAGCAGCGCAGGGGGGGATTCACCCCTCCACTTT.